The 9 T cell receptor beta chains in this list originate from one sample, sequenced in a study of T cell responses to AZD1222 COVID-19 vaccine. TCRdb keeps only in-frame clones here, not all; method: immunoSEQ multiplex PCR. The sample lists roughly 160,000 clones; roughly nine tenths were seen once. Sequenced material: peripheral blood, taken on day 0 of AZD1222 vaccination. The receptors originated from an adult in good health.

The chain uses TRBV9 and TRBJ2-7; 8 positions match TRBD1. Losses at the gene ends were 5 bases for V and 2 bases for J; bases not matched to a gene: 6. Germline CDR1 and CDR2: SGDLS and YYNGEE. This CDR3 spans 14 amino acids. The CDR3 region is CASSVDRVPYEQYF. The DNA for the CDR3 is TGTGCCAGCAGTGTGGACAGGGTCCCCTACGAGCAGTACTTC.

The V gene is TRBV14, the J gene TRBJ1-2; D is unresolved. The CDR3 is 14 residues long. The V end was cut by 3 bases, the J end by 3 bases, with 11 bases between. From germline, CDR1 is SGHDN and CDR2 FVKESK. The CDR3 nucleotides read TGTGCCAGCAGCCAGGAAACCAATCACTATGGCTACACCTTC. Residues: CASSQETNHYGYTF. The entire variable domain, with the rest obtained from reference TRBV14 and TRBJ1-2, is as follows: EAGVTQFPSHSVIEKGQTVTLRCDPISGHDNLYWYRRVMGKEIKFLLHFVKESKQDESGMPNNRFLAERTGGTYSTLKVQPAELEDSGVYFCASSQETNHYGYTFGSGTRLTVV.

The chain couples TRBV24-1 to TRBJ2-1; 7 positions match TRBD1. Unmatched junction bases numbered 4, after V lost 9 bases and J lost 3 bases. The CDR3 contains 13 residues. Germline CDR1 and CDR2: KGHDR and SFDVKD. Written as DNA, the CDR3 is TGTGCCACCGGGGACAGAGACTACAATGAGCAGTTCTTC. Amino acids: CATGDRDYNEQFF.

The chain joins TRBV1 to TRBJ2-7; TRBD1, the table's D call, was not compared with the DNA. TRBV1 is noted as a pseudogene. CDR3 length: 19 residues. This chain's CDR3 is CTSSKVPPGGYQYSYEQYF. Here the CDR3 DNA reads TGCACCAGCAGCAAAGTCCCCCCAGGGGGCTATCAATACTCCTACGAGCAGTACTTC.

The gene calls are TRBV5-1 and TRBJ1-2, with 9 bases lining up with TRBD1. Germline CDR1 SGHRS, CDR2 YFSETQ. The CDR3 has 14 amino acids. Trimming took 3 bases from V and 7 from J; bases not matched to a gene: 7. CDR3 region: CASSYGTGRAGYTF. In nucleotides, the CDR3 is TGCGCCAGCAGCTACGGGACAGGGAGGGCTGGCTACACCTTC.

The chain recombines TRBV4-1 with TRBJ1-4; D is unresolved. There are 15 residues in the CDR3. With 4 bases removed from V and 3 bases from J, the gap between germline ends came to 12 bases. From germline, CDR1 is MGHRA and CDR2 YSYEKL. The CDR3 spells CASSPHSYSNEKLFF. Here the CDR3 DNA reads TGCGCCAGCAGCCCTCACAGCTACTCTAATGAAAAACTGTTTTTT.

V and J are TRBV7-8 and TRBJ2-2, with D hard to call. Germline CDR1 is SGHVS and CDR2 is FQNEAQ. The CDR3 contains 13 residues. With 5 bases removed from V and 5 bases from J, the gap between germline ends came to 9 bases. CDR3 nucleotide sequence: TGTGCCAGCAGCCTCGTTTCGACCGGGGAGCTGTTTTTT. This translates into CASSLVSTGELFF.

The CDR3 DNA reads as TGTGCCAGCAGTGAAAGGGCCCTCCAAGAGACCCAGTACTTC. Translated, it gives CASSERALQETQYF. This rearrangement joins TRBV2 to TRBJ2-5; D remains ambiguous. CDR3 size: 14 residues. The V end lost 2 bases, the J end lost 1 base, and 8 bases lay between the germline ends. Per the germline V gene, CDR1 is SNHLY and CDR2 is FYNNEI.

This chain joins TRBV5-1 and TRBJ1-1; D not certain. Germline CDR1 SGHRS, CDR2 YFSETQ. CDR3 size: 14 residues. Trimming removed 6 bases from V and 1 base from J, with 13 bases in between. CDR3 residues: CASKPQGPNTEAFF. DNA of the CDR3: TGCGCCAGCAAACCCCAAGGGCCGAACACTGAAGCTTTCTTT.